This entry is about one TCR beta chain. Original data processing: Amplification of reference gene primers was used by the study to estimate nucleated cell counts. Libraries were prepared by immunoSEQ multiplex PCR; TCRdb keeps only in-frame clonotypes and omits some of them. V and J calls and clone size come straight from that table; D and trimming were deduced from the DNA. The sample records about 310,000 clones, 87% being singletons. These data are taken from a study of blood T cell repertoires in COVID-19. Study at large: Whether acute or convalescent, the COVID-19 samples came from the United States, Italy and Spain.

Germline CDR1 reads SGHRS; CDR2 reads YFSETQ. V dropped 2 bases and J dropped 5 bases, with 16 bases sitting between them. CDR3 length equals 15 residues. Clinical histories supplied by participants themselves formed the basis of cohort assignment. Sequencing input: PBMCs or T cells enriched from blood (not recorded which). The source is a young woman who had recovered from COVID-19. The chain carries TRBV5-1 and TRBJ1-1; D is possibly TRBD1 (6 bases). The DNA of the CDR3 is TGCGCCAGCAGCTTAGAAGACAGGCGGGAGACTGAAGCTTTCTTT. Translated: CASSLEDRRETEAFF.